Shown below are 32 T cell receptor beta chains from a single sample sequenced in a study of blood T cell repertoires in COVID-19. Assay: immunoSEQ multiplex PCR; the TCRdb copy retains only in-frame clones and omits some. The sample has roughly 150,000 clones, around 74% seen once; the top ten hold approximately 3%. The source material was peripheral blood. These receptors were obtained from a man between 65 and 85 years old with acute or convalescent COVID-19.

This clone was detected many times. V gene TRBV30 combines with J gene TRBJ2-2; D call uncertain. Trimming removed 0 bases at V and 5 bases at J, with 16 bases between. CDR3 length: 16 amino acids. Germline loops: CDR1 GTSNPN, CDR2 SVGIG (reference sequence). The CDR3 spells CAWSVLMRDRTGELFF. In nucleotides, the CDR3 is TGTGCCTGGAGTGTCTTAATGAGAGATCGAACCGGGGAGCTGTTTTTT. Using reference TRBV30 and TRBJ2-2 for the parts outside the CDR3, the full variable domain is SQTIHQWPATLVQPVGSPLSLECTVEGTSNPNLYWYRQAAGRGLQLLFYSVGIGQISSEVPQNLSASRPQDRQFILSSKKLLLSDSGFYLCAWSVLMRDRTGELFFGEGSRLTVL.

Many counts were recorded for this clone. This chain uses TRBV4-2 with TRBJ1-5; D gene unclear. This CDR3 contains 13 residues. Between the trimmed V and J ends, which lost 5 bases and 4 bases, there was a span of 9 bases. The germline gives CDR1 LGHNA, CDR2 YNFKEQ. CDR3 sequence (DNA): TGTGCCAGCAGCTTTTCGGGGAATCAGCCCCAGCATTTT. Amino acids: CASSFSGNQPQHF.

This chain connects TRBV7-9 to TRBJ2-1; TRBD1 is a possible D gene (6 bases). The V end was cut by 5 bases, the J end by 5 bases, with 16 bases between. The CDR3 is made up of 15 amino acids. In germline, CDR1 is SEHNR, CDR2 FQNEAQ (reference sequence). CDR3 amino acids: CASSTGQPGDNEQFF. The CDR3 coding sequence is TGTGCCAGCAGCACAGGACAGCCAGGGGACAATGAGCAGTTCTTC. The full variable domain, completed using reference TRBV7-9 and TRBJ2-1, is DTGVSQNPRHKITKRGQNVTFRCDPISEHNRLYWYRQTLGQGPEFLTYFQNEAQLEKSRLLSDRFSAERPKGSFSTLEIQRTEQGDSAMYLCASSTGQPGDNEQFFGPGTRLTVL.

This rearrangement joins TRBV7-6 to TRBJ1-3; TRBD1 agrees at 9 bases. CDR1 and CDR2 (germline): SGHVS, FNYEAQ. This CDR3 spans 16 amino acids. The ends lost 1 base at V and 2 bases at J; junction bases unmatched: 3. The CDR3 region is CASSLVGTGTGNTIYF. CDR3 DNA: TGTGCCAGCAGCTTAGTGGGGACAGGGACTGGAAACACCATATATTTT. Complete variable domain (other parts from reference TRBV7-6 and TRBJ1-3): GAGVSQSPRYKVTKRGQDVALRCDPISGHVSLYWYRQALGQGPEFLTYFNYEAQQDKSGLPNDRFSAERPEGSISTLTIQRTEQRDSAMYRCASSLVGTGTGNTIYFGEGSWLTVV.

This clone has just a few counts. The chain is built from TRBV24-1 and TRBJ2-2; 8 bases align to TRBD1. The germline gives CDR1 KGHDR, CDR2 SFDVKD. Trimming removed 7 bases from V and 4 bases from J; junction bases left unmatched: 7. The length of the CDR3 is 15 residues. The CDR3 sequence: CATSQQGAPTGELFF. CDR3 coding DNA: TGTGCCACCAGCCAGCAGGGGGCGCCCACCGGGGAGCTGTTTTTT.

The V gene is TRBV10-3, the J gene TRBJ2-7; TRBD1 aligns across 10 bases. This CDR3 contains 13 residues. J was trimmed by 7 bases and V by 10 bases; bases with no gene match: 10. Germline loops: CDR1 ENHRY, CDR2 SYGVKD. CDR3: CATAGTGEGEQYF. DNA for the CDR3: TGTGCCACTGCCGGGACAGGGGAAGGGGAGCAGTACTTC.

This chain connects TRBV6-5 to TRBJ1-2; no clear D gene. V was shortened by 5 bases and J by 1 base, with 11 bases between the two germline ends. The germline CDR1 and CDR2 sequences are MNHEY and SVGAGI. CDR3 length equals 14 residues. DNA for the CDR3: TGTGCCAGCAGTCCCGGAGACCGTAACTATGGCTACACCTTC. This gives the protein CASSPGDRNYGYTF.

The chain employs TRBV2 and TRBJ1-2, with TRBD1 identical over 7 bases. CDR3 length: 13 residues. V lost 6 bases, J lost 8 bases, and 9 bases stayed unmatched. Germline lookup yields CDR1 SNHLY and CDR2 FYNNEI. The CDR3 protein is CASSGQAAGGYTF. CDR3 coding DNA: TGTGCCAGCAGCGGACAGGCGGCGGGGGGCTACACCTTC.

The gene calls are TRBV25-1 and TRBJ1-3; D not resolved. This CDR3 has 13 amino acids. Trimming shortened V by 8 bases and J by 0 bases, and 8 bases separated the two germline ends. Germline assignment: CDR1 MGHDK and CDR2 SYGVNS. The CDR3 spells CASLRNSGNTIYF. Here the CDR3 DNA reads TGTGCCAGCCTAAGAAACTCTGGAAACACCATATATTTT.

The rearrangement links TRBV13 to TRBJ2-1, with TRBD2 matching 14 bases. Trimming removed 1 base from V and 6 bases from J; junction bases left unmatched: 5. The CDR3 consists of 17 residues. Germline V gene lookup returns CDR1 PRHDT and CDR2 FYEKMQ (reference sequence). CDR3 nucleotide sequence: TGTGCCAGCAGCTTAGAGACTAGCGGGGGGGCGGCCAATGAGCAGTTCTTC. Amino acids: CASSLETSGGAANEQFF.

The V gene is TRBV5-1, the J gene TRBJ1-1; the D gene is possibly TRBD1 (6 bases). Germline V lookup: CDR1 SGHRS, CDR2 YFSETQ. This CDR3 comprises 14 residues. V was pared by 2 bases and J by 1 base, with 9 bases between. CDR3 region: CASSFDRTNTEAFF. The CDR3 DNA reads TGCGCCAGCAGCTTTGACAGGACGAACACTGAAGCTTTCTTT.

This clone was recorded a few times. The rearrangement joins TRBV27 to TRBJ2-1; no definite D call. CDR3 length: 14 residues. Trimming removed 4 bases from V and 10 bases from J, with 17 bases in between. CDR1 MNHEY and CDR2 SMNVEV come from the germline V gene (reference sequence). Here the CDR3 DNA reads TGTGCCAGCAGTTCTTCTTCTGGCTTCCTCGAGCAGTTCTTC. It encodes CASSSSSGFLEQFF.

The CDR3 DNA is TGTGCCAGCAGCAAAGGGGAGTCGGTGCATAGAACCGGGGAGCTGTTTTTT. It yields the protein CASSKGESVHRTGELFF. The gene calls are TRBV21-1 and TRBJ2-2; the table gives TRBD2 as D, unverified against the DNA. TRBV21-1 is shown as a pseudogene. The CDR3 contains 17 residues.

The chain combines TRBV11-1 with TRBJ2-7; TRBD1 agrees at 9 bases. The CDR3 covers 15 residues. The V gene end was trimmed by 4 bases and the J gene end by 4 bases; junction bases not matched to a gene: 8. Germline V CDR1 and CDR2: SGHAT, FQDESV (reference sequence). The CDR3 spells CASSSGGTGMYEQYF. CDR3 DNA sequence: TGTGCCAGCAGCTCAGGAGGGACAGGGATGTACGAGCAGTACTTC.

The J gene is TRBJ2-3, the V gene TRBV7-9, with TRBD2 matching over 14 bases. With V trimmed by 5 bases and J by 6 bases, 4 bases remained unmatched. Germline V gene sequence: CDR1 SEHNR, CDR2 FQNEAQ (reference sequence). This CDR3 has 15 residues. The CDR3 DNA reads TGTGCCAGCAGCCTGGGACTAGCGGGAGTCGATACGCAGTATTTT. Amino acid sequence: CASSLGLAGVDTQYF. Filled out from reference TRBV7-9 and TRBJ2-3, the complete variable domain reads DTGVSQNPRHKITKRGQNVTFRCDPISEHNRLYWYRQTLGQGPEFLTYFQNEAQLEKSRLLSDRFSAERPKGSFSTLEIQRTEQGDSAMYLCASSLGLAGVDTQYFGPGTRLTVL.

The chain is built from TRBV27 and TRBJ1-2; D possibly corresponds to TRBD1 (6 bases). Germline lookup yields CDR1 MNHEY and CDR2 SMNVEV (reference sequence). This CDR3 has 12 amino acids. V was shortened by 4 bases and J by 6 bases, with 9 bases between the two germline ends. DNA of the CDR3: TGTGCCAGCAGTTCGACAGGACATGGCTACACCTTC. Its translation is CASSSTGHGYTF.

V is TRBV6-5 and J is TRBJ1-5; tentative D call: TRBD1 (6 bases). The V gene's germline CDR1 is MNHEY and CDR2 SVGAGI. The germline V and J ends were trimmed by 5 bases and 6 bases, with 14 bases remaining between them. The CDR3 extends over 14 amino acids. CDR3 loop: CASSTRTAGQPQHF. CDR3 bases: TGTGCCAGCAGTACCCGGACAGCCGGTCAGCCCCAGCATTTT.

This clone has more than one count but fewer than ten. The chain links TRBV15 to TRBJ1-1, with D perhaps TRBD1 (5 bases). Germline CDR1 and CDR2: LNHNV and YYDKDF (reference sequence). The CDR3 covers 13 residues. Trimming pared 8 bases from V and 0 bases from J, leaving 10 bases between. Here the CDR3 DNA reads TGTGCCACCCCCCGGGACTTGAACACTGAAGCTTTCTTT. This codes for CATPRDLNTEAFF.

The chain recombines TRBV6-5 with TRBJ2-1; 8 bases line up with TRBD2. The CDR3 extends over 15 amino acids. Trimming at V came to 5 bases and at J to 8 bases, leaving 11 bases not matched to a gene. Germline V CDR1 and CDR2: MNHEY, SVGAGI. The CDR3 spells CASSTPGLGVDEQFF. CDR3 DNA sequence: TGTGCCAGCAGTACCCCGGGACTAGGTGTGGATGAGCAGTTCTTC.

This chain links TRBV2 with TRBJ1-1, with a weak D call TRBD1 (6 bases). The CDR3 runs 14 residues. Trimming cost V 2 bases and J 6 bases, with 13 bases left between them. From germline, CDR1 is SNHLY and CDR2 FYNNEI. CDR3 residues: CASSEIQGGAEAFF. In DNA form, the CDR3 reads TGTGCCAGCAGTGAAATACAGGGTGGGGCTGAAGCTTTCTTT. Full variable domain (rest looked up from reference TRBV2 and TRBJ1-1): EPEVTQTPSHQVTQMGQEVILRCVPISNHLYFYWYRQILGQKVEFLVSFYNNEISEKSEIFDDQFSVERPDGSNFTLKIRSTKLEDSAMYFCASSEIQGGAEAFFGQGTRLTVV.

The CDR3 bases are TGTGCCAGCTCACCAGGACTCTCTAACAGCAATCAGCCCCAGCATTTT. Its translation: CASSPGLSNSNQPQHF. The V and J genes are TRBV18 and TRBJ1-5; D not certain. V lost 2 bases to trimming and J lost 1 base, with 12 bases between them. Germline CDR1 is KGHSH and CDR2 is LQKENI. The CDR3 extends over 16 amino acids.

This clone was recorded once. CDR3 nucleotides: TGTGCCAGCAGTACCCAATCCCTACGAGCTCGAGAGACCCAGTACTTC. Protein product: CASSTQSLRARETQYF. V usage is TRBV2 and J usage is TRBJ2-5; D ambiguous. The CDR3 has 16 residues. The germline CDR1 and CDR2 sequences are SNHLY and FYNNEI. With 5 bases removed from V and 4 bases from J, the gap between germline ends came to 20 bases.

The J gene is TRBJ2-3, the V gene TRBV4-2; 12 bases map to TRBD2. The germline V gene has CDR1 LGHNA and CDR2 YNFKEQ. V lost 4 bases, J lost 0 bases, and 2 bases stayed unmatched. This CDR3 has 16 amino acids. The CDR3 region is CASSPGTSGSTDTQYF. The CDR3 DNA reads TGTGCCAGCAGCCCCGGGACTAGCGGGAGCACAGATACGCAGTATTTT.

The genes are TRBV28 and TRBJ2-3; D may be TRBD2 (6 bases). This CDR3 is 15 amino acids long. In germline, CDR1 is MDHEN, CDR2 SYDVKM. Trimming pared 3 bases from V and 1 base from J, leaving 11 bases between. The CDR3 sequence: CASSLGGTGTDTQYF. The CDR3 DNA reads as TGTGCCAGCAGTTTGGGGGGTACAGGCACAGATACGCAGTATTTT.

The gene calls are TRBV15 and TRBJ2-1; TRBD1 aligns across 12 bases. The V segment lost 5 bases and the J segment 9 bases; nucleotides outside the gene matches: 20. This CDR3 has 19 residues. The germline gives CDR1 LNHNV, CDR2 YYDKDF (reference sequence). Here the CDR3 reads CATSGRDRGLGGVSGEQFF. For the CDR3, the DNA is TGTGCCACCAGCGGCCGGGACAGGGGGCTGGGCGGGGTAAGCGGTGAGCAGTTCTTC.

The V gene is TRBV7-6, the J gene TRBJ2-2, with TRBD2 matching over 13 bases. The germline V gene encodes CDR1 SGHVS and CDR2 FNYEAQ. Trimming at V came to 2 bases and at J to 7 bases, leaving 4 bases not matched to a gene. This CDR3 is built from 16 residues. The chain's CDR3 is CASSLRWTSGGGELFF. CDR3 DNA sequence: TGTGCCAGCAGCTTACGATGGACTAGCGGGGGCGGGGAGCTGTTTTTT.

This sequence joins TRBV28 and TRBJ1-5, with 12 bases identical to TRBD1. V lost 5 bases to trimming and J lost 7 bases; unmatched junction nucleotides: 3. CDR1 is MDHEN and CDR2 is SYDVKM in the germline V gene. The length of the CDR3 is 14 residues. CDR3 amino acids: CASSIGTGGQPQHF. The CDR3 DNA reads TGTGCCAGCAGTATAGGGACAGGGGGCCAGCCCCAGCATTTT.

The rearrangement uses TRBV6-5 and TRBJ1-2; TRBD1 aligns across 7 bases. Trimming at V came to 6 bases and at J to 1 base, leaving 2 bases not matched to a gene. Germline-derived CDR1 and CDR2 are MNHEY and SVGAGI. This CDR3 is 13 amino acids long. The CDR3 DNA follows: TGTGCCAGCAGGGACAGGCTTAACTATGGCTACACCTTC. Translating gives CASRDRLNYGYTF.

The rearrangement links TRBV9 to TRBJ2-2; TRBD2 aligns across 7 bases. The CDR3 length is 14 residues. Germline assignment: CDR1 SGDLS and CDR2 YYNGEE. The J segment lost 1 base and the V segment lost 9 bases, leaving 6 bases of the junction unmatched. This CDR3 is CATKRDQNTGELFF. CDR3 DNA sequence: TGTGCCACGAAGCGGGATCAGAACACCGGGGAGCTGTTTTTT.

The chain combines TRBV9 with TRBJ1-2; 8 positions agree with TRBD1. The CDR3 has 15 amino acids. The ends lost 0 bases at V and 7 bases at J; junction bases unmatched: 8. The germline V gene has CDR1 SGDLS and CDR2 YYNGEE. CDR3: CASSVETGGRGGYTF. CDR3 bases: TGTGCCAGCAGCGTAGAAACAGGGGGGAGGGGTGGCTACACCTTC.

V usage is TRBV5-6 and J usage is TRBJ2-7; TRBD2 aligns across 7 bases. This CDR3 has 15 amino acids. Germline V lookup: CDR1 SGHDT, CDR2 YYEEEE. Trimming at V came to 4 bases and at J to 1 base, leaving 8 bases not matched to a gene. As DNA, the CDR3 is TGTGCCAGCAGCATCGGGACTACTAATTCCTACGAGCAGTACTTC. Its protein product is CASSIGTTNSYEQYF.

In its sample, this clone was seen a few times. The V call is TRBV11-2, the J call TRBJ1-2; D is uncertain. There are 17 residues in the CDR3. Germline lookup yields CDR1 SGHAT and CDR2 FQNNGV. The ends were cut back, 0 bases at V and 5 bases at J, with 19 bases in the middle. The CDR3 DNA sequence: TGTGCCAGCAGCTTAGACTCCAACAGTGCCCTTCGGTATGGCTACACCTTC. It encodes CASSLDSNSALRYGYTF. Full variable domain (remainder filled in from reference TRBV11-2 and TRBJ1-2): EAGVAQSPRYKIIEKRQSVAFWCNPISGHATLYWYQQILGQGPKLLIQFQNNGVVDDSQLPKDRFSAERLKGVDSTLKIQPAKLEDSAVYLCASSLDSNSALRYGYTFGSGTRLTVV.